Presented here are 8 T cell receptor beta chains from one specimen sequenced in a study of OX40 agonist ivuxolimab in advanced cancers. Generated by immunoSEQ multiplex PCR, the TCRdb table keeps only in-frame clones and is missing some. Found here are roughly 66,000 clones, 80% to 85% of them singletons; the top ten hold approximately 0.38%. The sample was CD4+ or CD8+ T cells sorted from blood, taken in a trial of the OX40 agonist ivuxolimab. All receptors derive from an adult with an advanced solid tumor such as melanoma, head and neck, liver or kidney cancer.

This chain joins TRBV5-1 and TRBJ1-2, with D possibly being TRBD1 (6 bases). Germline V gene sequence: CDR1 SGHRS, CDR2 YFSETQ. CDR3 length: 15 residues. Trimming removed 7 bases from V and 1 base from J, with 17 bases in between. This chain's CDR3 is CASLQGSNSNYGYTF. The CDR3 coding sequence is TGCGCCAGCCTTCAGGGGAGCAACAGTAACTATGGCTACACCTTC.

V is TRBV5-4 and J is TRBJ2-1; 7 bases agree with TRBD2. The CDR3 is made up of 16 amino acids. The germline gives CDR1 SGHNT, CDR2 YYREEE (reference sequence). V gave up 7 bases and J gave up 2 bases; unmatched junction bases: 12. The CDR3 here is CASPKVTGGPYNEQFF. The CDR3 nucleotides are TGTGCCAGCCCTAAGGTGACGGGGGGTCCCTACAATGAGCAGTTCTTC.

This chain joins TRBV7-2 and TRBJ1-6; D is perhaps TRBD1 (6 bases). Germline-derived CDR1 and CDR2 are SGHTA and FQGNSA. The CDR3 loop spans 17 amino acids. V was clipped by 5 bases and J by 7 bases, with 21 bases between them. The CDR3 here is CASSAQPRGAGNSPLHF. In DNA, the CDR3 is TGTGCCAGCAGCGCACAGCCGCGGGGGGCGGGGAATTCACCCCTCCACTTT.

The V and J genes are TRBV28 and TRBJ2-7; 8 positions agree with TRBD1. Trimming at V came to 5 bases and at J to 6 bases, leaving 12 bases not matched to a gene. The V gene's germline CDR1 is MDHEN and CDR2 SYDVKM. CDR3 size: 15 residues. The CDR3 reads CASSDGQGFWGEQYV. The CDR3 DNA sequence: TGTGCCAGCAGTGATGGACAGGGCTTTTGGGGCGAGCAGTACGTC.

The table lists this clone with a few counts. V and J are TRBV28 and TRBJ1-4; TRBD1 agrees at 7 bases. The CDR3 is 11 residues long. V lost 7 bases to trimming and J lost 14 bases; unmatched junction nucleotides: 7. Germline V CDR1 and CDR2: MDHEN, SYDVKM. CDR3 coding DNA: TGTGCCAGCAAGAAGACAGGGCCTCTGTTTTTT. This codes for CASKKTGPLFF.

CDR3 sequence reads: CASSAASGRPYEQYF. The CDR3 region has the DNA TGTGCCAGCAGTGCAGCTAGCGGAAGGCCCTACGAGCAGTACTTC. The chain has TRBV6-6 and TRBJ2-7; 7 positions match TRBD2. CDR1 is MNHNY, CDR2 SVGAGI, per germline (reference sequence). The CDR3 covers 15 residues. J was trimmed by 2 bases and V by 5 bases; bases with no gene match: 9.

V is TRBV6-5 and J is TRBJ1-5, with 8 bases identical to TRBD1. V gave up 6 bases and J gave up 3 bases; unmatched junction bases: 7. This CDR3 has 15 amino acids. From germline, CDR1 is MNHEY and CDR2 SVGAGI. CDR3 nucleotides: TGTGCCAGCAGACAAGACAGGGGCCCCAATCAGCCCCAGCATTTT. Amino acid sequence: CASRQDRGPNQPQHF.

CDR3 region: CASEGQDIHEQYF. As DNA, the CDR3 is TGTGCCAGTGAGGGACAGGACATCCACGAGCAGTACTTC. The chain couples TRBV6-1 to TRBJ2-7; 8 bases align to TRBD1. J lost 5 bases, V lost 9 bases, and 9 bases had no gene match. Germline V gene lookup returns CDR1 MNHNS and CDR2 SASEGT. The CDR3 length is 13 residues.